The 26 T cell receptor beta chains below were found in one sample sequenced in a study of low-dose radiotherapy and immunotherapy resistance in tumors (dated by TCRdb to 2022 to 2024). Reading the label with the study, this specimen's time point is: before trial treatment. TCRdb records Illumina MiniSeq as the sequencer. First-strand cDNA was synthesized with Superscript III and a set of TRAV- and TRBV-specific primers, covering both TCRalpha and TCRbeta chains. TCRs were amplified for 20 PCR cycles with Phusion, using a constant-region primer paired with the adapter attached to the V primers. TCRdb trimmed public reads at Q25 via fastp, called clones via MiXCR and kept in-frame beta chains. Here each entry gathers all rows of one CDR3 protein and keeps the most common genes and DNA. The sample has 80,000 to 95,000 distinct CDR3 sequences on record, more than 8.5% of them singletons. The ten largest clonotypes hold more than 0.85% of the sample.

The source material was PBMCs, sampled before treatment. The receptors shown here come from a male donor with prostate cancer.

The table lists this clonotype with many counts. The chain links TRBV6-6 to TRBJ2-2; perhaps TRBD2 as D (7 bases). Germline loops: CDR1 MNHNY, CDR2 SVGAGI (reference sequence). The CDR3 totals 16 residues. Deletions cut 0 bases from V and 3 bases from J, with 11 bases between. The CDR3 DNA is TGTGCCAGCAGTTACTCGGGGGGGCTAGACACCGGGGAGCTGTTTTTT. This encodes CASSYSGGLDTGELFF.

Concerning this clonotype itself: One end of the junction varies from germline; a read error may be responsible. The chain couples TRBV29-1 to TRBJ2-2; perhaps TRBD2 as D (5 bases). This CDR3 is built from 16 residues. The germline gives CDR1 SQVTM, CDR2 ANQGSEA. CDR3 protein: CSVQKIAQGNTGEPFF. CDR3 sequence (DNA): TGCAGCGTCCAAAAAATAGCGCAAGGCAACACCGGGGAGCCGTTTTTT.

The sample holds many counts of this clonotype. V is TRBV28 and J is TRBJ2-3; 7 nucleotides agree with TRBD2. There are 14 residues in the CDR3. From germline, CDR1 is MDHEN and CDR2 SYDVKM. V gave up 7 bases and J gave up 1 base; unmatched junction bases: 5. DNA of the CDR3: TGTGCCAGCAAACTAGCGCACGGCACAGATACGCAGTATTTT. Protein sequence: CASKLAHGTDTQYF.

There are many counts of this clonotype. V is TRBV9 and J is TRBJ1-5; D is possibly TRBD1 (5 bases). The CDR3 is 15 amino acids. Trimming removed 3 bases at V and 7 bases at J, with 17 bases between. Germline CDR1 and CDR2: SGDLS and YYNGEE. The CDR3 DNA reads TGTGCCAGCAGCGCTTCCGGGACGCTAGGACAGCCCCAGCATTTT. It specifies CASSASGTLGQPQHF.

This clonotype has ten or more counts. The chain combines TRBV6-5 with TRBJ2-7; no clear D. In germline, CDR1 is MNHEY, CDR2 SVGAGI. CDR3 length: 12 amino acids. The CDR3 nucleotides read TGTGTCACCAAGGCACAGACCTACGAGCAGTACTTC. Its protein product is CVTKAQTYEQYF.

This clonotype was observed many times. The chain uses TRBV7-2 and TRBJ1-1; D unclear. This CDR3 comprises 13 residues. The V gene lost 6 bases and the J gene lost 7 bases, with 15 bases spanning the gap. The germline CDR1 and CDR2 sequences are SGHTA and FQGNSA. Here the CDR3 DNA reads TGTGCCAGCAGGAAGACGAGATTTGGTGAAGCTTTCTTT. Protein sequence: CASRKTRFGEAFF.

This clonotype was detected ten times or more. This chain joins TRBV4-3 and TRBJ2-1; 8 nucleotides align to TRBD2. Germline loops: CDR1 LGHNA, CDR2 YSLEER. This CDR3 comprises 15 residues. V dropped 1 base and J dropped 7; count of bases not matched to a gene: 6. CDR3 residues: CASSQGTPSGNEQFF. The CDR3 DNA reads as TGCGCCAGCAGCCAAGGAACTCCTAGCGGGAATGAGCAGTTCTTC.

The sample holds many counts of this clonotype. The chain joins TRBV11-1 to TRBJ2-2, with D uncertain. V shed 1 base and J shed 1 base, with 4 bases lying between them. Germline V lookup: CDR1 SGHAT, CDR2 FQDESV (reference sequence). The CDR3 is made up of 14 amino acids. The CDR3 spells CASSLDRNTGELFF. The CDR3 region has the DNA TGTGCCAGCAGCTTAGACAGGAACACCGGGGAGCTGTTTTTT. The full variable domain, its missing parts supplied by reference TRBV11-1 and TRBJ2-2, is EAEVAQSPRYKITEKSQAVAFWCDPISGHATLYWYRQILGQGPELLVQFQDESVVDDSQLPKDRFSAERLKGVDSTLKIQPAELGDSAMYLCASSLDRNTGELFFGEGSRLTVL.

This clonotype was counted at least ten times. The V gene is TRBV29-1, the J gene TRBJ2-5; D may correspond to TRBD1 or TRBD2 (5 bases each). Trimming stripped 7 bases from V and 1 base from J, with 16 bases between. This CDR3 is built from 14 residues. Germline V gene lookup returns CDR1 SQVTM and CDR2 ANQGSEA. Here the CDR3 reads CSAPGRAGQETQYF. CDR3 coding DNA: TGCAGCGCCCCCGGCAGGGCGGGCCAAGAGACCCAGTACTTC.

About this clonotype itself: It may be a read error: a sequence one base away is much more abundant. The chain couples TRBV19 to TRBJ2-1; D gene ambiguous. The germline V gene has CDR1 LNHDA and CDR2 SQIVND (reference sequence). The CDR3 consists of 12 residues. For the CDR3, the DNA is TGTCCCAGGCCCCTAGTGTTACATGAGCAGTTCTTC. It is translated as CPRPLVLHEQFF. The entire variable domain, with the rest obtained from reference TRBV19 and TRBJ2-1, is as follows: DGGITQSPKYLFRKEGQNVTLSCEQNLNHDAMYWYRQDPGQGLRLIYYSQIVNDFQKGDIAEGYSVSREKKESFPLTVTSAQKNPTAFYLCPRPLVLHEQFFGPGTRLTVL.

This clonotype showed up many times. The chain is built from TRBV5-1 and TRBJ2-2, with D hard to call. V was pared by 3 bases and J by 1 base, with 10 bases between. Germline lookup yields CDR1 SGHRS and CDR2 YFSETQ. This CDR3 comprises 15 residues. CDR3 protein: CASSSSWQNTGELFF. Here the CDR3 DNA reads TGCGCCAGCAGCTCAAGTTGGCAGAACACCGGGGAGCTGTTTTTT.

This clonotype was observed a handful of times. It is likely a read error: a sequence one base away is far more abundant. The rearrangement links TRBV5-1 to TRBJ2-1; the match to TRBD1 covers 9 bases. The germline gives CDR1 SGHRS, CDR2 YFSETQ. The CDR3 extends over 15 amino acids. Unmatched junction bases numbered 9, after V lost 1 base and J lost 10 bases. As DNA, the CDR3 is TGCGCCAGCAGCTTGTCAGGGACAGGGAGATACGAGCAGTTCTTC. It encodes CASSLSGTGRYEQFF.

This clonotype was detected ten times or more. The rearrangement joins TRBV6-2 or TRBV6-3 to TRBJ2-4, with unresolved D. CDR3 length: 15 residues. CDR1 is MNHEY and CDR2 is SVGEGT in the germline V gene. V shed 5 bases and J shed 0 bases, with 11 bases lying between them. The DNA of the CDR3 is TGTGCCAGCAGTCGTAGTTCATTAGCCAAAAACATTCAGTACTTC. Protein: CASSRSSLAKNIQYF.

In this sample, this clonotype turned up many times. This chain uses TRBV29-1 with TRBJ2-7, with D uncertain. The CDR3 has 12 amino acids. Germline CDR1 and CDR2: SQVTM and ANQGSEA. The V end was cut by 1 base, the J end by 7 bases, with 11 bases between. The CDR3 loop is CSVEGADREQYF. The DNA of the CDR3 is TGCAGCGTTGAAGGTGCGGATAGGGAGCAGTACTTC.

There are many counts of this clonotype. This sequence joins TRBV6-4 and TRBJ1-5; perhaps TRBD1 as D (5 bases). V dropped 3 bases and J dropped 3 bases, with 12 bases sitting between them. CDR1 is MRHNA and CDR2 is SNTAGT in the germline V gene. The CDR3 is made up of 15 amino acids. The CDR3: CASSEQSGPNQPQHF. CDR3 coding DNA: TGTGCCAGCAGTGAACAATCGGGACCCAATCAGCCCCAGCATTTT.

This clonotype was observed at least ten times. This chain connects TRBV12-3 or TRBV12-4 to TRBJ2-7; D is perhaps TRBD1 (6 bases). This CDR3 is 15 amino acids long. V lost 4 bases, J lost 2 bases, and 15 bases lay in between. The CDR3 DNA is TGTGCCAGCAGTTCGAGTTTGACAGGTCCCTACGAGCAGTACTTC. Translation: CASSSSLTGPYEQYF.

This sequence joins TRBV7-3 and TRBJ2-3, with 8 positions matching TRBD1. The CDR3 has 14 amino acids. The germline V gene has CDR1 SGHTA and CDR2 FQGTGA. J was trimmed by 2 bases and V by 4 bases; bases with no gene match: 2. The CDR3: CASSWTGTTDTQYF. CDR3 DNA: TGTGCCAGCAGCTGGACAGGGACCACAGATACGCAGTATTTT.

This clonotype was picked up many times. This rearrangement joins TRBV6-5 to TRBJ2-3; D gene ambiguous. Trimming pared 6 bases from V and 4 bases from J, leaving 8 bases between. Per the germline V gene, CDR1 is MNHEY and CDR2 is SVGAGI. CDR3 size: 12 residues. This CDR3 reads CASRTSADTQYF. In nucleotides, the CDR3 is TGTGCCAGCAGGACCTCCGCAGATACGCAGTATTTT.

Many counts were recorded for this clonotype. V gene TRBV7-2 combines with J gene TRBJ2-5; TRBD1 might be the D (5 bases). Trimming left V 4 bases short and J 0 bases short, with 9 bases between. Per germline, CDR1 SGHTA and CDR2 FQGNSA. The CDR3 length is 14 residues. The CDR3, as DNA: TGTGCCAGCAGCTCACAGGCCTACCAAGAGACCCAGTACTTC. This encodes CASSSQAYQETQYF.

Comment on this clonotype: A far larger clone is off by one base, so a read error is likely. The rearrangement joins TRBV28 to TRBJ2-7; 10 bases match TRBD1. The germline gives CDR1 MDHEN, CDR2 SYDVKM. The CDR3 totals 15 residues. V shed 5 bases and J 7 bases; nucleotides not matched to a gene: 11. The CDR3 loop is CASSMGTGVNNEQYF. In DNA, the CDR3 is TGTGCCAGCAGTATGGGGACAGGGGTAAACAATGAGCAGTACTTC.

This clonotype was observed many times. This sequence joins TRBV6-5 and TRBJ2-3, with 11 bases that match TRBD2. Looked up from germline, CDR1 is MNHEY and CDR2 is SVGAGI. Losses at the gene ends were 6 bases for V and 2 bases for J; bases not matched to a gene: 7. CDR3 length: 16 amino acids. CDR3 residues: CASRPTSGSYTDTQYF. CDR3 sequence (DNA): TGTGCCAGCAGACCCACTAGCGGGAGTTACACAGATACGCAGTATTTT.

This clonotype was seen at least ten times. V is TRBV7-2 and J is TRBJ2-7, with D maybe TRBD2 (5 bases). With 1 base removed from V and 4 bases from J, the gap between germline ends came to 14 bases. The CDR3 extends over 15 amino acids. The germline CDR1 and CDR2 sequences are SGHTA and FQGNSA. CDR3 protein: CASSLGPGSSYEQYF. CDR3 nucleotide sequence: TGTGCCAGCAGCTTAGGTCCGGGATCCTCTTACGAGCAGTACTTC.

V gene TRBV19 combines with J gene TRBJ2-2; TRBD1 or TRBD2 may be the D gene (6 bases each). The CDR3 totals 15 residues. The V end was cut by 5 bases, the J end by 7 bases, with 17 bases between. Germline V lookup: CDR1 LNHDA, CDR2 SQIVND (reference sequence). The CDR3 region has the DNA TGTGCCAGTAGTGTCACCCTACAGGGAGGCGGGGAGCTGTTTTTT. This gives the protein CASSVTLQGGGELFF.

This clonotype was recorded many times. For the CDR3, the DNA is TGTGCCAGCAGCTTTGGGAGTCGGTACGAGCAGTACTTC. Protein sequence: CASSFGSRYEQYF. The genes are TRBV12-3 or TRBV12-4 and TRBJ2-7, with D possibly being TRBD2 (5 bases). The CDR3 covers 13 residues. V was trimmed by 6 bases and J by 4 bases, leaving 13 bases between them.

This clonotype was found many times. The chain couples TRBV20-1 to TRBJ1-4; 9 nucleotides match TRBD1. Per germline, CDR1 DFQATT and CDR2 SNEGSKA (reference sequence). The CDR3 extends over 13 amino acids. J was trimmed by 8 bases and V by 6 bases; bases with no gene match: 7. The CDR3 spells CSATGQGQEKLFF. In DNA, the CDR3 is TGCAGTGCCACTGGACAGGGGCAGGAAAAACTGTTTTTT.

This clonotype showed up many times. The chain uses TRBV29-1 and TRBJ2-1; a weak D match, TRBD1 (6 bases). The CDR3 has 13 residues. Trimming took off 4 bases at V and 10 bases at J, with 17 bases between the two ends. Germline CDR1 is SQVTM and CDR2 is ANQGSEA. The DNA for the CDR3 is TGCAGCGTTGGGGCAGGGGCGCTTGGCGAGCAGTTCTTC. Protein product: CSVGAGALGEQFF.